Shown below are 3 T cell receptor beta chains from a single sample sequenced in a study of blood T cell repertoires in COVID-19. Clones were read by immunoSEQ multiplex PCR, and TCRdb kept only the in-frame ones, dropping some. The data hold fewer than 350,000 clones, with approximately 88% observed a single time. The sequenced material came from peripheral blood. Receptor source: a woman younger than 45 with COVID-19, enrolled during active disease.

The CDR3 DNA reads TGTGCCAGCAGTGGGAGGGACGGGACTGAAGCTTTCTTT. Residues: CASSGRDGTEAFF. This chain joins TRBV2 and TRBJ1-1; D might be TRBD1 (5 bases). V shed 4 bases and J shed 5 bases, with 11 bases lying between them. This CDR3 region has 13 residues. CDR1 is SNHLY, CDR2 FYNNEI, per germline. The variable domain in full, completed from reference TRBV2 and TRBJ1-1, reads EPEVTQTPSHQVTQMGQEVILRCVPISNHLYFYWYRQILGQKVEFLVSFYNNEISEKSEIFDDQFSVERPDGSNFTLKIRSTKLEDSAMYFCASSGRDGTEAFFGQGTRLTVV.

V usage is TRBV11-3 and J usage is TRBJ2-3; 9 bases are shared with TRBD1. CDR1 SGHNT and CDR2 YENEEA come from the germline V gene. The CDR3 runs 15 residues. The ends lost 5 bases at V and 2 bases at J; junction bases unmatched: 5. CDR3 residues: CASSHGQGITDTQYF. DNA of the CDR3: TGTGCCAGCAGCCACGGACAGGGGATCACAGATACGCAGTATTTT.

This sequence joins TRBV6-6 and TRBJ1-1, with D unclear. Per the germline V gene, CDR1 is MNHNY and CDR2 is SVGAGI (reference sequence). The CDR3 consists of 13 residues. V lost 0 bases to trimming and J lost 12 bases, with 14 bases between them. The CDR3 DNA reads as TGTGCCAGCAGTTACTCTTGGGTCGGGGAGACTTTCTTT. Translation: CASSYSWVGETFF.